This entry features one TCR beta chain sequence. No antigen is known for it. Libraries were prepared by immunoSEQ multiplex PCR; TCRdb keeps only in-frame clonotypes and omits some of them. This repertoire shows over 20,000 clones, about three quarters found once; its top ten account for roughly a sixth. These data come from a study of pediatric ulcerative colitis. The CDR3 length is 17 residues. The trim removed 3 bases at V and 4 bases at J, leaving 8 bases unmatched. Germline V gene lookup returns CDR1 LNHNV and CDR2 YYDKDF (reference sequence). One to two pinch biopsies were taken from the rectum during colonoscopy. Ulcerative colitis patients received no immunosuppressive medication before the diagnostic colonoscopy. The study's findings and limits: Blood samples from a couple of patients yielded substantially fewer templates and were excluded from blood-rectal overlap analysis. Repertoires came from total lymphocyte DNA, so rare subsets like regulatory T cells may be missed. Compared with controls, ulcerative colitis showed greater blood-rectum clone sharing.

This chain connects TRBV15 to TRBJ1-6, with 8 bases aligning to TRBD1. The receptor comes from a boy between 10 and 17 years old with severe ulcerative colitis. The sequenced sample consisted of gut tissue. For the CDR3, the DNA is TGTGCCACCAGCAGTCTGACAGGGGCGGTATATAATTCACCCCTCCACTTT. Translated, it gives CATSSLTGAVYNSPLHF.